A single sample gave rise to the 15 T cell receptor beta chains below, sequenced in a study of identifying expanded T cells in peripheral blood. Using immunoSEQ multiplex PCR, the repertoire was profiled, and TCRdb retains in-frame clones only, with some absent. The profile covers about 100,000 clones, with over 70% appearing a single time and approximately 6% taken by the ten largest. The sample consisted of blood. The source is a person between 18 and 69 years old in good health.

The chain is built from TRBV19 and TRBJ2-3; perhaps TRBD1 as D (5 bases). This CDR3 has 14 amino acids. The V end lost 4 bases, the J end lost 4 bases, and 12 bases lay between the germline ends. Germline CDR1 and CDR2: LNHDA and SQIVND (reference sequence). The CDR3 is CASSTQRGADTQYF. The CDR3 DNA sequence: TGTGCCAGTAGTACGCAAAGGGGTGCAGATACGCAGTATTTT. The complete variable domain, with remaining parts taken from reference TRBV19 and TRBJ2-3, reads DGGITQSPKYLFRKEGQNVTLSCEQNLNHDAMYWYRQDPGQGLRLIYYSQIVNDFQKGDIAEGYSVSREKKESFPLTVTSAQKNPTAFYLCASSTQRGADTQYFGPGTRLTVL.

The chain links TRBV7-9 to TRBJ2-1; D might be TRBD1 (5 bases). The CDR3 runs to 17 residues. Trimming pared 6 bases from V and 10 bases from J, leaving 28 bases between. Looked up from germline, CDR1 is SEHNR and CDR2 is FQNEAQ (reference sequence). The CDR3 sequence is CASRNTPHLGAEAEQFF. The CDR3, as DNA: TGTGCCAGCAGGAACACGCCGCATCTAGGGGCGGAAGCCGAGCAGTTCTTC.

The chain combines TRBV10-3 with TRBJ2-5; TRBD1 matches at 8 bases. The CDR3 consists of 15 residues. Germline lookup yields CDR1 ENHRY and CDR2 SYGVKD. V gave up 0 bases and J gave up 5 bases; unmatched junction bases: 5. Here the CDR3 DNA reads TGTGCCATCAGTGAGTCGTCCAGGGGGCTCGAGACCCAGTACTTC. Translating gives CAISESSRGLETQYF.

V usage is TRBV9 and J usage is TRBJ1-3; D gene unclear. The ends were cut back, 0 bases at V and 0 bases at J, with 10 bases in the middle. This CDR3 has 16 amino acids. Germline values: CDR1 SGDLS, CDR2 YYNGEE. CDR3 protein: CASSVEIRASGNTIYF. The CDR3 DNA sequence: TGTGCCAGCAGCGTAGAAATTCGGGCCTCTGGAAACACCATATATTTT.

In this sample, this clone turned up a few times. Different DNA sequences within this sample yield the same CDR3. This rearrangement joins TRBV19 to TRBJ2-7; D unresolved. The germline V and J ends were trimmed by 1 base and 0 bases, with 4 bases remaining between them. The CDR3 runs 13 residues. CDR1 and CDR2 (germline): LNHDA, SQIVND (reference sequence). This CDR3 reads CASSIAYSYEQYF. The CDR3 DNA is TGTGCCAGTAGTATAGCCTACTCCTACGAGCAGTACTTC.

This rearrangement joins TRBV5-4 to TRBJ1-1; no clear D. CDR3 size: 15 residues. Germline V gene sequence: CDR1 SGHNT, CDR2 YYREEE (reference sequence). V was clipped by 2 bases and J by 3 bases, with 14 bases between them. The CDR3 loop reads CASSFGGLRDTEAFF. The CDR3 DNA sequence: TGTGCCAGCAGCTTCGGAGGGCTCCGGGACACTGAAGCTTTCTTT.

CDR3 sequence: CASSVSYMGITGELFF. CDR3 nucleotide sequence: TGTGCCAGCAGCGTGTCCTACATGGGGATCACCGGGGAGCTGTTTTTT. The chain couples TRBV7-2 to TRBJ2-2; D unclear. Germline assignment: CDR1 SGHTA and CDR2 FQGNSA. Trimming removed 5 bases at V and 4 bases at J, with 17 bases between. The CDR3 runs to 16 residues. The complete variable domain, with remaining parts taken from reference TRBV7-2 and TRBJ2-2, reads GAGVSQSPSNKVTEKGKDVELRCDPISGHTALYWYRQSLGQGLEFLIYFQGNSAPDKSGLPSDRFSAERTGGSVSTLTIQRTQQEDSAVYLCASSVSYMGITGELFFGEGSRLTVL.

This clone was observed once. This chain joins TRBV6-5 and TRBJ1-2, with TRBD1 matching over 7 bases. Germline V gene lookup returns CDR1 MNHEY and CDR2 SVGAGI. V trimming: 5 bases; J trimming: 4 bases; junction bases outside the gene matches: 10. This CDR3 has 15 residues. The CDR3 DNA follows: TGTGCCAGCAGTCCTATACAGGGGCTGGCCTATGGCTACACCTTC. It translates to CASSPIQGLAYGYTF.

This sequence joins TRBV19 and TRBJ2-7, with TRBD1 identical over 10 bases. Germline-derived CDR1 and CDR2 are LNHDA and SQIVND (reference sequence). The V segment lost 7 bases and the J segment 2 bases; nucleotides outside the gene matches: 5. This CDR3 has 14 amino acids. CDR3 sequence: CASTKGQGTYEQYF. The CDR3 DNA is TGTGCCAGTACCAAGGGACAGGGGACCTACGAGCAGTACTTC.

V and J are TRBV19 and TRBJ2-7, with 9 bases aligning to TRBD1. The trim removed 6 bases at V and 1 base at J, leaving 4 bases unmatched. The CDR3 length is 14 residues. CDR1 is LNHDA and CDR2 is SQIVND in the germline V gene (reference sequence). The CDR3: CASSPTGGSYEQYF. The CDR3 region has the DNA TGTGCCAGTAGCCCGACAGGGGGATCCTACGAGCAGTACTTC.

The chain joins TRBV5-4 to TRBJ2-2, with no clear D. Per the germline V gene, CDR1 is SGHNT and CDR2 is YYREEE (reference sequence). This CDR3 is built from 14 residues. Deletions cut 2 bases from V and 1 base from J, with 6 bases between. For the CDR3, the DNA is TGTGCCAGCAGCTTAGAACAGAACACCGGGGAGCTGTTTTTT. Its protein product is CASSLEQNTGELFF.

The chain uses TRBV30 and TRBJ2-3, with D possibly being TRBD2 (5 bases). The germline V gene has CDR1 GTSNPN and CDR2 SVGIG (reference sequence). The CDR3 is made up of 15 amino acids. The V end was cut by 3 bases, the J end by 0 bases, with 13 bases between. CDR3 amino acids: CAWSPRRGSTDTQYF. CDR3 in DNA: TGTGCCTGGAGCCCACGTCGGGGAAGCACAGATACGCAGTATTTT.

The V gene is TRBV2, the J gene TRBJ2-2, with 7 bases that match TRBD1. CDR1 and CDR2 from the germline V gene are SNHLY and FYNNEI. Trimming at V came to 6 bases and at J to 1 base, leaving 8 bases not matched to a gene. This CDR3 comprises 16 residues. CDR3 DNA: TGTGCCAGCAGCTTACAGGGGTTAGGGAACACCGGGGAGCTGTTTTTT. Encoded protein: CASSLQGLGNTGELFF.

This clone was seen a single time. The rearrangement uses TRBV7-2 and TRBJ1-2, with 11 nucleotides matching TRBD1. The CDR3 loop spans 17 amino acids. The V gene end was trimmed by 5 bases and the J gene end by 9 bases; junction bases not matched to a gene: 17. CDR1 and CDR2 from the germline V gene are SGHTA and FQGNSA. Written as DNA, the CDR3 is TGTGCCAGCAGCCCATTCACCCCCGGGACAGGGGGGGTTAGCTACACCTTC. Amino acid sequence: CASSPFTPGTGGVSYTF.

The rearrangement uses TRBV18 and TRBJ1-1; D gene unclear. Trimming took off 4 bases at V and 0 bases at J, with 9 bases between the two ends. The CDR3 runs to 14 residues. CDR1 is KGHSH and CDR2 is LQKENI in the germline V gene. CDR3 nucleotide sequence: TGTGCCAGCTCACGCATCCCCATGAACACTGAAGCTTTCTTT. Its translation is CASSRIPMNTEAFF.